These 13 T cell receptor beta chains were all obtained from the same sample, sequenced in a study of Tregs in tolerant kidney transplant recipients. Produced via immunoSEQ multiplex PCR; TCRdb's table is partial and in-frame only. This table holds under 100,000 clones, around 90% found once. The sample was CD8+ T cells from blood. These receptors were obtained from a human donor in good health.

The chain links TRBV9 to TRBJ2-3; the D gene is possibly TRBD2 (6 bases). Looked up from germline, CDR1 is SGDLS and CDR2 is YYNGEE. V was pared by 0 bases and J by 2 bases, with 13 bases between. The CDR3 runs 16 residues. The CDR3 reads CASSVDSGTYTDTQYF. The CDR3 region has the DNA TGTGCCAGCAGCGTAGATAGCGGCACGTACACAGATACGCAGTATTTT.

The chain has TRBV10-3 and TRBJ2-7; D is perhaps TRBD2 (7 bases). Germline V CDR1 and CDR2: ENHRY, SYGVKD. CDR3 length: 16 residues. V was trimmed by 6 bases and J by 5 bases, leaving 23 bases between them. Here the CDR3 reads CAIRGPAVGGLNEQYF. The CDR3 region has the DNA TGTGCCATCAGAGGGCCCGCGGTCGGGGGGCTTAACGAGCAGTACTTC.

This rearrangement joins TRBV7-9 to TRBJ1-5, with D possibly matching TRBD1 (5 bases). Germline CDR1 SEHNR, CDR2 FQNEAQ (reference sequence). V lost 2 bases to trimming and J lost 3 bases, with 14 bases between them. The CDR3 length is 16 residues. CDR3 in DNA: TGTGCCAGCAGCTTATCAGGGATGAGGAACAATCAGCCCCAGCATTTT. Translation: CASSLSGMRNNQPQHF. The complete variable domain, with remaining parts taken from reference TRBV7-9 and TRBJ1-5, reads DTGVSQNPRHKITKRGQNVTFRCDPISEHNRLYWYRQTLGQGPEFLTYFQNEAQLEKSRLLSDRFSAERPKGSFSTLEIQRTEQGDSAMYLCASSLSGMRNNQPQHFGDGTRLSIL.

The chain combines TRBV30 with TRBJ2-7; D not resolved. Per the germline V gene, CDR1 is GTSNPN and CDR2 is SVGIG (reference sequence). Deletions cut 0 bases from V and 5 bases from J, with 8 bases between. There are 12 residues in the CDR3. The CDR3 region has the DNA TGTGCCTGGAGTGTACTGTCGGACGAGCAGTACTTC. This codes for CAWSVLSDEQYF.

The chain carries TRBV2 and TRBJ2-1; the match to TRBD2 covers 7 bases. The ends lost 2 bases at V and 12 bases at J; junction bases unmatched: 1. This CDR3 spans 11 amino acids. CDR1 is SNHLY and CDR2 is FYNNEI in the germline V gene. This CDR3 is CASSEWEGQFF. The CDR3 nucleotides are TGTGCCAGCAGTGAATGGGAGGGGCAGTTCTTC.

This sequence joins TRBV6-5 and TRBJ2-3, with D unclear. V was cut by 6 bases and J by 2 bases, with 15 bases left in between. This CDR3 is built from 15 residues. Germline CDR1 reads MNHEY; CDR2 reads SVGAGI. This chain's CDR3 is CASSEEGPYTDTQYF. The CDR3 DNA is TGTGCCAGCAGCGAGGAAGGGCCTTACACAGATACGCAGTATTTT.

The chain is built from TRBV9 and TRBJ1-4; D gene unclear. The V gene's germline CDR1 is SGDLS and CDR2 YYNGEE. This CDR3 region has 12 residues. The V end was cut by 0 bases, the J end by 8 bases, with 5 bases between. The CDR3, as DNA: TGTGCCAGCAGCGTAGATGGGGAAAAACTGTTTTTT. Translated: CASSVDGEKLFF.

The chain combines TRBV2 with TRBJ2-1; possibly TRBD1 for D (6 bases). Trimming stripped 9 bases from V and 2 bases from J, with 14 bases between. Germline assignment: CDR1 SNHLY and CDR2 FYNNEI. The CDR3 runs to 14 residues. CDR3 amino acids: CARGVTGAYNEQFF. CDR3 nucleotide sequence: TGTGCCAGGGGGGTGACAGGAGCCTACAATGAGCAGTTCTTC. The full variable domain, its missing parts supplied by reference TRBV2 and TRBJ2-1, is EPEVTQTPSHQVTQMGQEVILRCVPISNHLYFYWYRQILGQKVEFLVSFYNNEISEKSEIFDDQFSVERPDGSNFTLKIRSTKLEDSAMYFCARGVTGAYNEQFFGPGTRLTVL.

The chain uses TRBV30 and TRBJ2-5; the match to TRBD1 covers 8 bases. V gave up 3 bases and J gave up 4 bases; unmatched junction bases: 1. The CDR3 is 12 amino acids. CDR1 and CDR2 (germline): GTSNPN, SVGIG (reference sequence). The CDR3: CAWSRGRETQYF. The CDR3 DNA is TGTGCCTGGAGCAGGGGGCGAGAGACCCAGTACTTC. Using reference TRBV30 and TRBJ2-5 for the parts outside the CDR3, the full variable domain is SQTIHQWPATLVQPVGSPLSLECTVEGTSNPNLYWYRQAAGRGLQLLFYSVGIGQISSEVPQNLSASRPQDRQFILSSKKLLLSDSGFYLCAWSRGRETQYFGPGTRLLVL.

The chain employs TRBV7-2 and TRBJ1-2, with TRBD1 matching over 7 bases. Germline CDR1 is SGHTA and CDR2 is FQGNSA. V shed 2 bases and J 4 bases; nucleotides not matched to a gene: 4. The CDR3 runs 14 residues. The CDR3 here is CASSLNRGVYGYTF. The DNA for the CDR3 is TGTGCCAGCAGCTTAAACAGGGGCGTCTATGGCTACACCTTC.

This sequence joins TRBV7-2 and TRBJ1-2, with D possibly matching TRBD1 (5 bases). The CDR3 length is 16 residues. Germline V gene lookup returns CDR1 SGHTA and CDR2 FQGNSA. The ends were cut back, 2 bases at V and 0 bases at J, with 13 bases in the middle. The CDR3 bases are TGTGCCAGCAGCTTAAACCGACAGACTGCTAACTATGGCTACACCTTC. Its translation: CASSLNRQTANYGYTF.

This chain joins TRBV30 and TRBJ1-1, with TRBD1 as a possible D gene (5 bases). The V end was cut by 2 bases, the J end by 7 bases, with 14 bases between. CDR3 length equals 13 residues. CDR1 is GTSNPN and CDR2 is SVGIG in the germline V gene (reference sequence). The CDR3 nucleotides read TGTGCCTGGAGTCCGGGGCCCGGCGGTGAAGCTTTCTTT. Its protein is CAWSPGPGGEAFF.

The genes are TRBV5-4 and TRBJ1-3, with TRBD1 identical over 12 bases. Trimming cost V 3 bases and J 4 bases; bases outside gene matches: 2. The CDR3 has 15 residues. Germline CDR1 SGHNT, CDR2 YYREEE (reference sequence). As DNA, the CDR3 is TGTGCCAGCAGCTGGGGACAGGGGGCGGGAAACACCATATATTTT. It specifies CASSWGQGAGNTIYF.